One sample yielded the 2 T cell receptor beta chains listed below, sequenced in a study of cytomegalovirus exposure and HLA in healthy donors. Use of 60 Vbeta and 13 Jbeta primers characterized the PCR. Method: immunoSEQ multiplex PCR; TCRdb's copy keeps in-frame clones and lacks some. The repertoire includes approximately 210,000 clones, 81% of them detected once, and around 2% sits in the top ten. The source material was PBMCs. These receptors were taken from a man aged 18 to 35 in good health and CMV-seronegative.

The chain joins TRBV11-2 to TRBJ2-1; weak D call: TRBD1 (5 bases). Trimming stripped 7 bases from V and 4 bases from J, with 11 bases between. The CDR3 totals 13 residues. Germline V gene data show CDR1 as SGHAT and CDR2 as FQNNGV. DNA of the CDR3: TGTGCCAGCAACATAGGGGTTTACAATGAGCAGTTCTTC. Amino acids: CASNIGVYNEQFF.

This rearrangement joins TRBV5-6 to TRBJ2-2; D is perhaps TRBD1 (5 bases). Germline-derived CDR1 and CDR2 are SGHDT and YYEEEE. The length of the CDR3 is 14 residues. V shed 4 bases and J shed 5 bases, with 12 bases lying between them. The CDR3 loop reads CASSGTPGTGELFF. The CDR3 DNA reads TGTGCCAGCAGCGGCACCCCAGGGACCGGGGAGCTGTTTTTT.